The clone carrying this T cell receptor beta chain has a single count. This entry comes from a study of blood T cell repertoires in COVID-19. In the study overall: PBMCs, B-cell-depleted T cells, or T cells were the source of the cDNA or gDNA that made up the material.

The CDR3 is 12 residues long. Per the germline V gene, CDR1 is SEHNR and CDR2 is FQNEAQ (reference sequence). J gave up 6 bases and V 9 bases, and 5 bases lay outside the gene matches. Authors' methods: Estimation of nucleated cell counts relied on the amplification of reference gene primers. The data were produced by immunoSEQ multiplex PCR, yet TCRdb's version contains in-frame clones alone and is incomplete. The DNA gave D and trimming, while V, J and clone size come from that table. In the table there are around 700,000 clones, about 87% of which are singletons. The source of this sequence is a woman aged 18-29 years with acute or convalescent COVID-19. Sequenced input: peripheral blood. This chain connects TRBV7-9 to TRBJ1-1; 9 bases agree with TRBD1. CDR3 nucleotides: TGTGCCAGTTGGGGACAGGGCCCTGAAGCTTTCTTT. It specifies CASWGQGPEAFF.